The T cell receptor beta chain described here comes from a study of blood T cells in healthy people across ages. Looking at the study overall: Per two T cells, about one barcoded beta molecule was captured through template switching.

CDR3 length: 14 residues. Trimming pared 2 bases from V and 1 base from J, leaving 8 bases between. Germline CDR1 and CDR2: DFQATT and SNEGSKA (reference sequence). This clonotype occurred a few times. The authors ran a second PCR of about 6 to 11 cycles using a sample-barcoded 5' primer and a J-beta primer mix. TCRdb processed the 5' RACE reads anew with MiXCR; each CDR3 protein has one entry. The sample carries some 760,000 distinct CDR3 sequences, around 25% recorded once. These records were also assigned to another study, of T cells of mothers and their children. That paper adds: Per child, 2.8 million or so TCR beta CDR3 reads were obtained, against over 10 million per mother. Comparable shaping of TCR recombination output by thymic selection was observed in related and unrelated pairs.

Sequenced input: blood. The V gene is TRBV20-1, the J gene TRBJ2-2; D may be TRBD1 (6 bases). This TCR came from a boy aged 5 to 17 in good health. CDR3 coding DNA: TGCAGTGCTAGACGCAGGGGGAACACCGGGGAGCTGTTTTTT. This translates into CSARRRGNTGELFF.